The T cell receptor (beta chain) described here comes from a study of somatic reversion in DOCK8 deficiency (dated by TCRdb to about 2020). Turning to the overall study: In the study, T cell receptor beta repertoires were compared across three groups: DOCK8-deficient patients, DOCK8-revertant patients and healthy volunteers. The study investigated how somatic reversion of pathogenic DOCK8 variants alters lymphocyte differentiation and function in DOCK8 deficiency. The DOCK8-deficient patients included in the study had already been reported in previous work.

The library was produced with multiplex PCR. TRB libraries were generated by one-step amplicon PCR from approximately 0.095 ug genomic DNA using EuroClonality-NGS primers. Sequencing of TRB amplicons was performed on Illumina MiSeq instruments using 2 x 250 bp version 2 chemistry. The study's processing was this. IMGT/HighV-QUEST was the tool used for both primary TRB sequence analysis and V(D)J annotation. VDJtools was used to assess repertoire diversity and composition after nonfunctional clones were removed and samples were downsampled for comparisons between samples. TCRdb applied fastp at Q25 and MiXCR to the public reads, then kept only in-frame beta chains. One record per CDR3 amino acid sequence lists the most common genes and DNA. TCRdb, rather than the study authors, made the V and J calls. This sample is represented by more than 2,500 distinct CDR3 sequences; 20% to 30% of them were singletons. The ten largest clones represent over 7.5% of the sample.

This clonotype was picked up a small number of times. The clone's antigen remains unknown. No quality values exist for individual bases; no much larger clone is one base distant. The healthy control blood was obtained from volunteer donors, who were supplied by blood services in Australia and France. Genomic DNA for TCR repertoire analysis was extracted from whole blood samples or from PBMCs. Sequences DFQATT (CDR1) and SNEGSKA (CDR2) are obtained from the germline V gene (reference sequence). Clipping removes 5 bases from V and 5 bases from J, with 15 as the unmatched junction base count. The cysteine opens and the phenylalanine closes a CDR3 of 15 amino acids. The read is trimmed to its CDR3 DNA, 45 bases read in frame from base 1. Points the paper makes about the study in general: The methods did not specify, sample by sample, whether the source material for each sample was whole blood or PBMCs.

Sequenced sample: peripheral blood. Here the chain combines TRBV20-1 and TRBJ2-7; 7 central bases correspond to TRBD2. The TCR was taken from a human donor in good health. The CDR3 loop reads CSAYTSEVSYDEQYF. The sequence in DNA is TGCAGTGCTTATACTAGCGAGGTCTCCTACGACGAGCAGTACTTC.